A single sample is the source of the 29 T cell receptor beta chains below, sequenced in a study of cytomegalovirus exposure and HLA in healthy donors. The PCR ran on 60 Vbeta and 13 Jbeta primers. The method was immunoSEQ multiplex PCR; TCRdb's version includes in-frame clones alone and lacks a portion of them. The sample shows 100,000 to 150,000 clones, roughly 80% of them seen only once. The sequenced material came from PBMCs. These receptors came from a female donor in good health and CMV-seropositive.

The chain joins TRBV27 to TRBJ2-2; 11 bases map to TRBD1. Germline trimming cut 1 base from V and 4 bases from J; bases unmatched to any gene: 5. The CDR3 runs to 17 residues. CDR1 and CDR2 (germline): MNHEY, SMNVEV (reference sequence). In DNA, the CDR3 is TGTGCCAGCAGTTTATTTGGACAGGGGGCTCCCACCGGGGAGCTGTTTTTT. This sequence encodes CASSLFGQGAPTGELFF.

In DNA form, the CDR3 reads TGTGCCAGCAGCTCCGGGACAGGCACAGATACGCAGTATTTT. Translation: CASSSGTGTDTQYF. The rearrangement links TRBV6-5 to TRBJ2-3; 7 bases line up with TRBD1. This CDR3 region has 14 residues. The ends lost 6 bases at V and 1 base at J; junction bases unmatched: 4. CDR1 and CDR2 from the germline V gene are MNHEY and SVGAGI.

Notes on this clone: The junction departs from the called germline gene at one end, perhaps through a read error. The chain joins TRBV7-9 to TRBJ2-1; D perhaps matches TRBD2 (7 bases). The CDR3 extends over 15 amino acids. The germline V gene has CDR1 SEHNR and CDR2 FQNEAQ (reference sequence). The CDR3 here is CSSSAAGASYNEQFF. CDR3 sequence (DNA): TGTTCCAGCAGCGCGGCGGGGGCCTCCTACAATGAGCAGTTCTTC.

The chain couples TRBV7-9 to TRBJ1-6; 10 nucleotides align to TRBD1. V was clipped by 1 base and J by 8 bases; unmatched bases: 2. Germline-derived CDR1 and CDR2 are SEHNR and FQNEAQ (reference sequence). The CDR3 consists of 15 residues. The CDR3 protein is CASSLGDRGYSPLHF. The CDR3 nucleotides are TGTGCCAGCAGCTTAGGGGACAGGGGTTATTCACCCCTCCACTTT. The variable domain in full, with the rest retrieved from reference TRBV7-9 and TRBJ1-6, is DTGVSQNPRHKITKRGQNVTFRCDPISEHNRLYWYRQTLGQGPEFLTYFQNEAQLEKSRLLSDRFSAERPKGSFSTLEIQRTEQGDSAMYLCASSLGDRGYSPLHFGNGTRLTVT.

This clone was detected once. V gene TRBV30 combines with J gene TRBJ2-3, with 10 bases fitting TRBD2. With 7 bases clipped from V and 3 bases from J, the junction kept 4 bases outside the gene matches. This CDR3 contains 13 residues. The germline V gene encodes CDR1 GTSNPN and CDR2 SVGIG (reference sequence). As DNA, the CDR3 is TGTGCCTTACTAGCGGGGTATACAGATACGCAGTATTTT. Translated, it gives CALLAGYTDTQYF.

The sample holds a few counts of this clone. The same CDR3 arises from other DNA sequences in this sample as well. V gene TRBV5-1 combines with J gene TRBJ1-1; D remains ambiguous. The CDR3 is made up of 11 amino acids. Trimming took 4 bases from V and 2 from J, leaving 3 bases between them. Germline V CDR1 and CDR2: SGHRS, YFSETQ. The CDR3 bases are TGCGCCAGCAGCCTAAACACTGAAGCTTTCTTT. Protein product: CASSLNTEAFF.

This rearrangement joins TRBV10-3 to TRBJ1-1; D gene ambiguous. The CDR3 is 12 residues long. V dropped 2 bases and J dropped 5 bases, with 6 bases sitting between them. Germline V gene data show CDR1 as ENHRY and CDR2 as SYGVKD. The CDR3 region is CAISEAITEAFF. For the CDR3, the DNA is TGTGCCATCAGTGAGGCTATTACTGAAGCTTTCTTT.

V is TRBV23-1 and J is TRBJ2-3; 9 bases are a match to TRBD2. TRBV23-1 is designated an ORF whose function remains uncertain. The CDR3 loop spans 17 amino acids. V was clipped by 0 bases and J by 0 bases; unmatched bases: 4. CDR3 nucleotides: TGCGCCAGCAGTCAATCTTGTAGCGGGGGTAGCACAGATACGCAGTATTTT. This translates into CASSQSCSGGSTDTQYF.

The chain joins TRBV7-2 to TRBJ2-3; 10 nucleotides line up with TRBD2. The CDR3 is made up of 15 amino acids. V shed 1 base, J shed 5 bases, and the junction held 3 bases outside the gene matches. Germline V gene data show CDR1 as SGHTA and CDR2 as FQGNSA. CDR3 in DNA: TGTGCCAGCAGCTTAGGGGCTAGCGGGGGAGATACGCAGTATTTT. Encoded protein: CASSLGASGGDTQYF.

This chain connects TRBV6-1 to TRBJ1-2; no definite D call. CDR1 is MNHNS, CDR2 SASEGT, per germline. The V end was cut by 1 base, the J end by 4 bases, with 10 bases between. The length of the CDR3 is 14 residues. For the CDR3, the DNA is TGTGCCAGCAGTGAAGTCAGTGGGAGCTATGGCTACACCTTC. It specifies CASSEVSGSYGYTF.

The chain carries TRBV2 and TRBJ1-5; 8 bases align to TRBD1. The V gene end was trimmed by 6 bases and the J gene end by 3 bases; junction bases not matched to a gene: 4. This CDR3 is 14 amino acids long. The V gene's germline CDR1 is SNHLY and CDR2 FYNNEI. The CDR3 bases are TGTGCCAGCAGCCTCCAGGGGGCCAATCAGCCCCAGCATTTT. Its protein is CASSLQGANQPQHF.

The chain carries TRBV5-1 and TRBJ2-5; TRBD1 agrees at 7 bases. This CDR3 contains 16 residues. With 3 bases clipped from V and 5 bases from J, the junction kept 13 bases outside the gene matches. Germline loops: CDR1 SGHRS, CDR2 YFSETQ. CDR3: CASSSPYRGVGETQYF. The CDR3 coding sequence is TGCGCCAGCAGCTCGCCCTACAGGGGAGTGGGGGAGACCCAGTACTTC.

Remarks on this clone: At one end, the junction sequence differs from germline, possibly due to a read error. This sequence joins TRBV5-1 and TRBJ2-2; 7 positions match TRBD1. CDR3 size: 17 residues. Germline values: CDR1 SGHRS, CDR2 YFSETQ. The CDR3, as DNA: TGCGCCAGCAGCTTGGGGATCCGGGACAGAGGCACCGGGGAGCCGTTTTTT. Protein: CASSLGIRDRGTGEPFF.

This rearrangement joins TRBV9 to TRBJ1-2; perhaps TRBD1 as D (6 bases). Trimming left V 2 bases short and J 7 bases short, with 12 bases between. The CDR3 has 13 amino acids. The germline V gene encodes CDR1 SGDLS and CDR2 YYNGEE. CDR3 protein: CASSVGQSGGYTF. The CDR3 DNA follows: TGTGCCAGCAGCGTCGGACAGTCCGGTGGCTACACCTTC.

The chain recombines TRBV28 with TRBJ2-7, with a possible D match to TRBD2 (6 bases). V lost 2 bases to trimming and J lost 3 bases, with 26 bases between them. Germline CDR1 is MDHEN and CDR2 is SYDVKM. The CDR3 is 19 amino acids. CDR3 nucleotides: TGTGCCAGCAGTTTAGGTTTAAGGTTTAGTTTGGGACTGTACTACGAGCAGTACTTC. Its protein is CASSLGLRFSLGLYYEQYF.

CDR3 residues: CSVALRDRLNTEAFF. CDR3 bases: TGCAGCGTTGCTTTACGCGACAGGCTGAACACTGAAGCTTTCTTT. The chain recombines TRBV29-1 with TRBJ1-1; D is perhaps TRBD1 (6 bases). Trimming stripped 4 bases from V and 0 bases from J, with 15 bases between. Germline-derived CDR1 and CDR2 are SQVTM and ANQGSEA. The CDR3 has 15 amino acids. Full variable domain (rest looked up from reference TRBV29-1 and TRBJ1-1): SAVISQKPSRDICQRGTSLTIQCQVDSQVTMMFWYRQQPGQSLTLIATANQGSEATYESGFVIDKFPISRPNLTFSTLTVSNMSPEDSSIYLCSVALRDRLNTEAFFGQGTRLTVV.

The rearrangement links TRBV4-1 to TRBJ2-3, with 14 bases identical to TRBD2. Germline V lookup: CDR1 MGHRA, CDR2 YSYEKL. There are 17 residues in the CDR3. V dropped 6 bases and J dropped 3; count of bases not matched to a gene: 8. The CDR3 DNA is TGCGCCAGCAGTTTCGGACTAGCGGGGGGTATTACAGATACGCAGTATTTT. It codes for CASSFGLAGGITDTQYF.

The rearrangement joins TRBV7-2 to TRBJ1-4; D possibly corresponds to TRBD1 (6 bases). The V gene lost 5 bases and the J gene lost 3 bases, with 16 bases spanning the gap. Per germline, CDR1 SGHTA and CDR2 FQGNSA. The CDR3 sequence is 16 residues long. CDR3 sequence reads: CASSPLPGQPNEKLFF. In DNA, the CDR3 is TGTGCCAGCAGCCCCCTCCCGGGACAACCTAATGAAAAACTGTTTTTT.

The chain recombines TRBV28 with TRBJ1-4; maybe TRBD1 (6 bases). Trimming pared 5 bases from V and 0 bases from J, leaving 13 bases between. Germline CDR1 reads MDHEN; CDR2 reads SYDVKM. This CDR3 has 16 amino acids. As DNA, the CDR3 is TGTGCCAGCAGTCCAGCATACAGGGCAACTAATGAAAAACTGTTTTTT. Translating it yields CASSPAYRATNEKLFF. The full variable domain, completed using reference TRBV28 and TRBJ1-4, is DVKVTQSSRYLVKRTGEKVFLECVQDMDHENMFWYRQDPGLGLRLIYFSYDVKMKEKGDIPEGYSVSREKKERFSLILESASTNQTSMYLCASSPAYRATNEKLFFGSGTQLSVL.

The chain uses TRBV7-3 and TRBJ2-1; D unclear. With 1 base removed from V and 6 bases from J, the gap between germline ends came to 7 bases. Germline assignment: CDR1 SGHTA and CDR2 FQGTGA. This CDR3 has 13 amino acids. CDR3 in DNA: TGTGCCAGCAGCTTAATGATGAGCAATGAGCAGTTCTTC. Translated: CASSLMMSNEQFF.

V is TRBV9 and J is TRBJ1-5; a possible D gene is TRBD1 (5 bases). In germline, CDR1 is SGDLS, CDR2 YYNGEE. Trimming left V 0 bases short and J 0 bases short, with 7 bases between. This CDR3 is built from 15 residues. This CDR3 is CASSVGGYSNQPQHF. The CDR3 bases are TGTGCCAGCAGCGTAGGGGGCTATAGCAATCAGCCCCAGCATTTT.

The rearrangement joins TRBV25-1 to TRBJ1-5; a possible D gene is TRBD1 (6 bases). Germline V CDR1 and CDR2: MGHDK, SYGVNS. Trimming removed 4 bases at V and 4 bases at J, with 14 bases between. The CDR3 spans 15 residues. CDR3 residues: CASSGVTGYNQPQHF. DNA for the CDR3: TGTGCCAGCAGTGGGGTAACAGGGTATAATCAGCCCCAGCATTTT.

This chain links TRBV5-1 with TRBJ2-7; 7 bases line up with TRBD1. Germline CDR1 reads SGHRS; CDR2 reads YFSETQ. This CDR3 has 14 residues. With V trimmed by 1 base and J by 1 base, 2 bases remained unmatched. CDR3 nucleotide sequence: TGCGCCAGCAGCTTGTGGGACAGTTCCTACGAGCAGTACTTC. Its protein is CASSLWDSSYEQYF.

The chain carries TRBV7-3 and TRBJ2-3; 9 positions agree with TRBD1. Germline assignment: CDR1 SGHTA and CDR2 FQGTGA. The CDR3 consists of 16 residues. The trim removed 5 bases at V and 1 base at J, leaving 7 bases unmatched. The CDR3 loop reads CASSIQGALGTDTQYF. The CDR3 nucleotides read TGTGCCAGCAGCATACAGGGGGCTCTCGGCACAGATACGCAGTATTTT.

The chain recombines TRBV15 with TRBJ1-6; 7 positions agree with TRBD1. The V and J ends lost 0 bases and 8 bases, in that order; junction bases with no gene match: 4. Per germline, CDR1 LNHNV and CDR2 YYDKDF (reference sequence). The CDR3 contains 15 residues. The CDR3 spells CATSRENRGYSPLHF. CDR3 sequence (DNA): TGTGCCACCAGCAGAGAGAACAGGGGCTATTCACCCCTCCACTTT. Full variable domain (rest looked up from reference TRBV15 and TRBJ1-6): DAMVIQNPRYQVTQFGKPVTLSCSQTLNHNVMYWYQQKSSQAPKLLFHYYDKDFNNEADTPDNFQSRRPNTSFCFLDIRSPGLGDTAMYLCATSRENRGYSPLHFGNGTRLTVT.

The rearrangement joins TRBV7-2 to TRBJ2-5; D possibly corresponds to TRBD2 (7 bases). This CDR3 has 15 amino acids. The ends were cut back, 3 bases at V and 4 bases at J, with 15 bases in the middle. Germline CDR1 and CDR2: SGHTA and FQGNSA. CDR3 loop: CASSLYGGAGETQYF. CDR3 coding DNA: TGTGCCAGCAGCTTGTATGGGGGGGCCGGAGAGACCCAGTACTTC.

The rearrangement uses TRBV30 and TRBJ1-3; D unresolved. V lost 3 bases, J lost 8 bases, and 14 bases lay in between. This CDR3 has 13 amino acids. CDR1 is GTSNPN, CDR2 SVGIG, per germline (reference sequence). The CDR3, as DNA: TGTGCCTGGAGAGGCCCTTCGGGAGACACCATATATTTT. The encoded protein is CAWRGPSGDTIYF.

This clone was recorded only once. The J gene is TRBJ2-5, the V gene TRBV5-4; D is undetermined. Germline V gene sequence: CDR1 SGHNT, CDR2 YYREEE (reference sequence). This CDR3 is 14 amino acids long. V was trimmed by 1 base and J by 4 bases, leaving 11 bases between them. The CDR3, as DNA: TGTGCCAGCAGCTTGCCTAGGCGCGGAGAGACCCAGTACTTC. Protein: CASSLPRRGETQYF.

The CDR3 here is CASSWNSLAGSRETQYF. The CDR3 coding sequence is TGCGCCAGCAGCTGGAACTCCCTAGCGGGGAGTCGAGAGACCCAGTACTTC. The chain uses TRBV5-1 and TRBJ2-5; 9 nucleotides line up with TRBD2. This CDR3 is 17 amino acids long. Trimming took 3 bases from V and 4 from J; bases not matched to a gene: 13. CDR1 is SGHRS and CDR2 is YFSETQ in the germline V gene.